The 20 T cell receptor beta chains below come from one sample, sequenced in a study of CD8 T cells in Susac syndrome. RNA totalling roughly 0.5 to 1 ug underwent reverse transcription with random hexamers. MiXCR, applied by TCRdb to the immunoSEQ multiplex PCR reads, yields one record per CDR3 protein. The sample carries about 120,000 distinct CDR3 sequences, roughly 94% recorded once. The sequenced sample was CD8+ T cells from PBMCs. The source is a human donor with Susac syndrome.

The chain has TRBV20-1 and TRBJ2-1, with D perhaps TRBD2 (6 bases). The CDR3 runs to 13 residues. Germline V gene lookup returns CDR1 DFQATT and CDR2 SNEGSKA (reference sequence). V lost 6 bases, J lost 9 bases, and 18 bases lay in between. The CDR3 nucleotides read TGCAGTGCGACCCGGGACTCCGCTCGTGAGCAGTTCTTC. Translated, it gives CSATRDSAREQFF.

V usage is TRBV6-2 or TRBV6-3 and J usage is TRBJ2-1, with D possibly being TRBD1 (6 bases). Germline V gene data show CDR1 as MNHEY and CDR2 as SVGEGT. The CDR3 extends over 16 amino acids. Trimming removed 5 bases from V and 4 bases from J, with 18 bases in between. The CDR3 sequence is CASSASRQGQYNEQFF. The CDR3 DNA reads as TGTGCCAGCAGTGCTTCCCGCCAGGGGCAGTACAATGAGCAGTTCTTC.

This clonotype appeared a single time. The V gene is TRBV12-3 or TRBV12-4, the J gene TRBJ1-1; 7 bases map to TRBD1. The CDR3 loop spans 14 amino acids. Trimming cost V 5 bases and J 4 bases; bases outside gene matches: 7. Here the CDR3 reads CASSPSRGITEAFF. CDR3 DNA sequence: TGTGCCAGCAGTCCAAGCAGGGGGATCACTGAAGCTTTCTTT.

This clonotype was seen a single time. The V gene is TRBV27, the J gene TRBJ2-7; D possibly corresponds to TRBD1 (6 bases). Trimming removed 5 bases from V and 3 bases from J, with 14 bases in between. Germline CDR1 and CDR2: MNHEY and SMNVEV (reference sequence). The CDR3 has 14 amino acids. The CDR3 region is CASSPLDRNYEQYF. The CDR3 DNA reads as TGTGCCAGCAGTCCCCTGGACAGAAACTACGAGCAGTACTTC.

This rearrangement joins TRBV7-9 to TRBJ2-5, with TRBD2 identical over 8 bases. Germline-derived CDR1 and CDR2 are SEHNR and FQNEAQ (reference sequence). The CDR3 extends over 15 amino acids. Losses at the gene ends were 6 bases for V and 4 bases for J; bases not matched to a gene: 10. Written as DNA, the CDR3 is TGTGCCAGCAGTCCTGCTTCAGCGGGGGTAGAGACCCAGTACTTC. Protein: CASSPASAGVETQYF.

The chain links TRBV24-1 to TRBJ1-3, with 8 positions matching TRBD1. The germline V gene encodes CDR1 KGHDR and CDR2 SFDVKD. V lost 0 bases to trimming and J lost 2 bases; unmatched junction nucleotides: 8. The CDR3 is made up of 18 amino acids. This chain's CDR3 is CATSDLNRRGLAGNTIYF. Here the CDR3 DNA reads TGTGCCACCAGTGATTTGAATCGCAGGGGGCTAGCTGGAAACACCATATATTTT.

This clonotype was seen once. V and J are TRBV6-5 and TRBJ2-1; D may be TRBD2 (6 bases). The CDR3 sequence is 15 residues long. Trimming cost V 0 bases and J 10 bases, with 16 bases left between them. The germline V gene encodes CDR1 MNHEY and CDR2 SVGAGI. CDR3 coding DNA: TGTGCCAGCAGTTACTCGAAGTGGATTGCGGGGGAGCAGTTCTTC. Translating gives CASSYSKWIAGEQFF.

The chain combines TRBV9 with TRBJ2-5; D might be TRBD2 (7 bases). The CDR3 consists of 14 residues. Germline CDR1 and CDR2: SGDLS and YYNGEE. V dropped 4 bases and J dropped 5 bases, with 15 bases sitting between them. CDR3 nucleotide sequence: TGTGCCAGCAGCCCTGTGGGGGGGCGGGAGACCCAGTACTTC. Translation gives CASSPVGGRETQYF.

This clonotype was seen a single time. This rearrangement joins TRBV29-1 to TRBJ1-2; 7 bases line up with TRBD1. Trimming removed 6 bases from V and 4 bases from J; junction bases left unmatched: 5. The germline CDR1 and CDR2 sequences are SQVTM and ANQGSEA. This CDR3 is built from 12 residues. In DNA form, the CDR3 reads TGCAGCGTCGCACAGGGGTTCTATGGCTACACCTTC. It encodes CSVAQGFYGYTF.

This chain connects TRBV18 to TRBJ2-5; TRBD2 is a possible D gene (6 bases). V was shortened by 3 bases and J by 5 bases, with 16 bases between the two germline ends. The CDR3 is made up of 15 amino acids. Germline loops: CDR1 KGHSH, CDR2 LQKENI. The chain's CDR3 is CASSPEGSPDETQYF. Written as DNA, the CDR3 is TGTGCCAGCTCACCGGAGGGCTCACCGGACGAGACCCAGTACTTC.

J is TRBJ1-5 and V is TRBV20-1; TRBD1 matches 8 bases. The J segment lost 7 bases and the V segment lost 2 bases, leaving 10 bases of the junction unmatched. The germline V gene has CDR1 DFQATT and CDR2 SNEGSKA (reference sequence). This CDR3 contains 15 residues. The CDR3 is CSARNQGANEQPQHF. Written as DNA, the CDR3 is TGCAGTGCTAGAAATCAGGGGGCGAATGAGCAGCCCCAGCATTTT.

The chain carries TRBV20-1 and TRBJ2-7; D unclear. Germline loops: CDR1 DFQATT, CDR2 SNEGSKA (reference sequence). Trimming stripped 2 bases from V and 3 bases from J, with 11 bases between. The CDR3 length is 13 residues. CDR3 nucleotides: TGCAGTGCTAGAAGCACGGATGGCTACGAGCAGTACTTC. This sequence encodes CSARSTDGYEQYF.

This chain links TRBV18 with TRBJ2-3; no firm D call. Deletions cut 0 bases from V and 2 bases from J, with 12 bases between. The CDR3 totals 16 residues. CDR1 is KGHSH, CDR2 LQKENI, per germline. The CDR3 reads CASSPPWQEYTDTQYF. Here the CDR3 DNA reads TGTGCCAGCTCACCACCGTGGCAGGAGTACACAGATACGCAGTATTTT.

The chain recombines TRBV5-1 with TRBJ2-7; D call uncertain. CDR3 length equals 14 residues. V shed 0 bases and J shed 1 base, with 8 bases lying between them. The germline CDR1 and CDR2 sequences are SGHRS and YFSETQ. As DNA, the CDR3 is TGCGCCAGCAGCTTGGTGTACTCATCCTACGAGCAGTACTTC. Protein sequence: CASSLVYSSYEQYF. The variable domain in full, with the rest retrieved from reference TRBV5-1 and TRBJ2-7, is KAGVTQTPRYLIKTRGQQVTLSCSPISGHRSVSWYQQTPGQGLQFLFEYFSETQRNKGNFPGRFSGRQFSNSRSEMNVSTLELGDSALYLCASSLVYSSYEQYFGPGTRLTVT.

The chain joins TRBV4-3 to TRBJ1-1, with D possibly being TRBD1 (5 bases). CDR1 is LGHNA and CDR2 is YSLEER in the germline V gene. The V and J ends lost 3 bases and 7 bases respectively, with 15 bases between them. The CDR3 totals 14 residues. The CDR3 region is CASSHTARADEAFF. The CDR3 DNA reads TGCGCCAGCAGCCACACCGCCAGGGCGGATGAAGCTTTCTTT.

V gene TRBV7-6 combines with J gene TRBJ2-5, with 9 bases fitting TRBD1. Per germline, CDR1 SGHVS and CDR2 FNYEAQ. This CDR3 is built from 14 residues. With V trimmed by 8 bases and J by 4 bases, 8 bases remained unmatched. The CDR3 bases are TGTGCCAGCCTCTCCCGGGACAGGGTAGAGACCCAGTACTTC. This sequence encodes CASLSRDRVETQYF.

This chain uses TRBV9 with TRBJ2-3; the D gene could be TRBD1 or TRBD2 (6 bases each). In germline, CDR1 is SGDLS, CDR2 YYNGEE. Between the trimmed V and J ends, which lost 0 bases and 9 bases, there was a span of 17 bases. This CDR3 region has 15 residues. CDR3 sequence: CASSVVVGGKETQYF. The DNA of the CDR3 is TGTGCCAGCAGCGTAGTGGTGGGGGGCAAGGAAACGCAGTATTTT.

As DNA, the CDR3 is TGCGCCAGCAGCCACGGGACAGGGGGCTCCTCGCTCTCTGAAGCTTTCTTT. Its protein product is CASSHGTGGSSLSEAFF. The chain recombines TRBV5-1 with TRBJ1-1, with 12 bases identical to TRBD1. The CDR3 contains 17 residues. The ends lost 4 bases at V and 6 bases at J; junction bases unmatched: 13. The V gene's germline CDR1 is SGHRS and CDR2 YFSETQ.

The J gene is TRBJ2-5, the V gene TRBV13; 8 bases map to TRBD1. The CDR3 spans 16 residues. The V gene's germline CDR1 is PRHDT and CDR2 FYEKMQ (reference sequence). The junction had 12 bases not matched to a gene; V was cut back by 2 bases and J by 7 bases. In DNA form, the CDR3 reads TGTGCCAGCAGCTTACGCAACAGGGGGGTGGAAGGGACCCAGTACTTC. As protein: CASSLRNRGVEGTQYF.

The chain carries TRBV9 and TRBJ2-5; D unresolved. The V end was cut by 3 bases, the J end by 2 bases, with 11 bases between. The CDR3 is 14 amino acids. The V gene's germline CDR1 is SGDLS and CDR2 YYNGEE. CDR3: CASSEIGKQETQYF. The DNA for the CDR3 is TGTGCCAGCAGCGAAATTGGGAAACAAGAGACCCAGTACTTC.